Here is one TCR beta chain with its context. Its matching antigen is unknown. V was clipped by 5 bases and J by 3 bases; unmatched bases: 4. CDR3 length equals 15 residues. Germline V lookup: CDR1 SGHTA, CDR2 FQGTGA. This entry comes from a study of OX40 agonist ivuxolimab in advanced cancers. Study-wide context: With a range of 23 to 79, age averaged approximately 55 years, and nearly 85% were male. Study outcomes and limitations: The CD4+ and CD8+ T cells in the blood had expanded clonally by week 6 at 0.1 to 3.0 mg/kg.

Sequencing was performed with immunoSEQ multiplex PCR; in TCRdb, only in-frame clones are kept and a portion is missing. The profile covers about 46,000 clones, with more than 80% appearing a single time and about 11% taken by the ten largest. This TCR was recovered from an adult with an advanced solid tumor such as melanoma, head and neck, liver or kidney cancer. Here the sequenced sample was CD4+ or CD8+ T cells sorted from blood, taken in a trial of the OX40 agonist ivuxolimab. The chain couples TRBV7-3 to TRBJ2-3; TRBD1 matches at 11 bases. Here the CDR3 reads CASSAGTGGTDTQYF. DNA of the CDR3: TGTGCCAGCAGCGCCGGGACAGGGGGGACAGATACGCAGTATTTT.